Reported below is one TCR beta chain. Its target is not known. The data were taken from a study of T cell repertoires in cytomegalovirus infection. Background on the study: Recently identified HLA-C-restricted and well-studied HLA-B-restricted CMV epitopes were used.

Each CDR3 protein gets one entry after TCRdb re-called the reads with MiXCR. This table holds 700,000 to 950,000 distinct CDR3 sequences, over 25% found once. CDR3 length equals 12 residues. From germline, CDR1 is DFQATT and CDR2 SNEGSKA (reference sequence). V was clipped by 5 bases and J by 6 bases; unmatched bases: 3. Study observations and caveats: Ex vivo, HLA-C-restricted CMV-specific TCR beta clonotypes prevailed over the rest of the response. Totalled public TCR beta family frequency picked out people who carried CMV plus the relevant HLA.

This TCR was sampled from a human donor in good health (CMV status not recorded). Some clones in this sample may be carry-over from other donors' samples. Material: cultured CD8+ T cells from PBMCs, obtained from culture after CMV antigen stimulation. The gene calls are TRBV20-1 and TRBJ2-1; 8 bases are a match to TRBD2. The CDR3 reads CSASGLVNEQFF. CDR3 bases: TGCAGTGCTTCGGGACTAGTCAATGAGCAGTTCTTC.